The T cell receptor beta chain under discussion was sequenced for a study of T cell responses to AZD1222 COVID-19 vaccine. Overall study results and limits: Females outnumbered males among donors, who were mostly white British; clonal diversity was possibly underestimated. Along spike, vaccine-associated CD4 TCRs were found throughout, with dominance at 160-218 and 743-854.

Data came from immunoSEQ multiplex PCR; TCRdb stores just in-frame clones and leaves some out. The sample carries approximately 97,000 clones, approximately 84% recorded once. This clone was observed once. Its matching antigen is unknown. This sequence was found in an adult in good health. Sequences were derived from peripheral blood, sampled on day 0 of AZD1222 vaccination.

DNA of the CDR3: TGTGCCAGCAGCTCCCCCGGGACAGGGGTTGGTCAGCCCCAGCATTTT. Amino acid sequence: CASSSPGTGVGQPQHF. This chain joins TRBV7-2 and TRBJ1-5; 10 bases are shared with TRBD1. Germline V gene sequence: CDR1 SGHTA, CDR2 FQGNSA. V shed 4 bases, J shed 6 bases, and the junction held 9 bases outside the gene matches. The CDR3 totals 16 residues.